This T cell receptor beta chain was sequenced in a study of radiotherapy plus CTLA-4 blockade in lung cancer. Study at large: Objective responses occurred in 18% of patients; around 31% had disease control. Findings of the study overall: In blood, TCR clones derived from the tumor expanded after radiotherapy plus ipilimumab.

TCRdb keeps only in-frame clones here, not all; method: immunoSEQ multiplex PCR. The sample carries roughly 92,000 clones, approximately 84% recorded once. The V and J ends lost 5 bases and 5 bases respectively, with 15 bases between them. CDR1 and CDR2 (germline): SGHTA, FQGNSA. The CDR3 consists of 14 residues. Concerning this clone: Antigen specificity is unknown.

This receptor was identified in a human donor with non-small cell lung cancer who had a partial response to radiotherapy plus ipilimumab. The source was peripheral blood, collected from a patient treated with radiotherapy plus ipilimumab. The rearrangement uses TRBV7-2 and TRBJ2-5, with a weak D call TRBD2 (6 bases). The CDR3 DNA sequence: TGTGCCAGCAGCCTATCCGGGAGCAGGGAGACCCAGTACTTC. It yields the protein CASSLSGSRETQYF.